These 5 T cell receptor beta chains were sequenced from one sample in a study of early T cells in non-severe SARS-CoV-2 infection. TCRdb recomputed calls from the 5' RACE reads with MiXCR, one row per CDR3 protein. This table has roughly 54,000 distinct CDR3 sequences, about 7.7% appearing once. Source: whole blood, taken at baseline. These receptors were taken from an adult who was a healthcare worker with PCR-confirmed SARS-CoV-2 infection or an uninfected control (not recorded which).

This clonotype was seen at least ten times. The rearrangement joins TRBV28 to TRBJ1-1; D remains unclear. Germline V gives CDR1 MDHEN, CDR2 SYDVKM. V shed 3 bases and J shed 0 bases, with 8 bases lying between them. The CDR3 has 14 residues. CDR3: CASSLKRMNTEAFF. For the CDR3, the DNA is TGTGCCAGCAGTTTGAAGAGAATGAACACTGAAGCTTTCTTT.

Many counts were recorded for this clonotype. V and J are TRBV3-1 and TRBJ1-1; D call uncertain. Germline CDR1 reads LGHDT; CDR2 reads YNNKEL (reference sequence). This CDR3 spans 14 amino acids. Trimming removed 1 base from V and 1 base from J, with 7 bases in between. CDR3: CASSQVSGNTEAFF. In nucleotides, the CDR3 is TGTGCCAGCAGCCAAGTGTCCGGGAACACTGAAGCTTTCTTT.

This clonotype was seen at least ten times. This rearrangement joins TRBV7-9 to TRBJ2-7, with TRBD1 matching 7 bases. Germline V CDR1 and CDR2: SEHNR, FQNEAQ (reference sequence). J gave up 2 bases and V 5 bases, and 9 bases lay outside the gene matches. CDR3 size: 15 residues. This CDR3 reads CASSPGQKRAYEQYF. The CDR3 bases are TGTGCCAGCAGCCCGGGACAGAAAAGAGCCTACGAGCAGTACTTC.

This clonotype has ten or more counts. The chain uses TRBV4-1 and TRBJ1-3; maybe TRBD1 (6 bases). The CDR3 consists of 17 residues. CDR1 MGHRA and CDR2 YSYEKL come from the germline V gene. The V end lost 3 bases, the J end lost 3 bases, and 18 bases lay between the germline ends. The CDR3 region is CASSQVRDIALGNTIYF. The CDR3 region has the DNA TGCGCCAGCAGCCAGGTTCGGGACATCGCTCTTGGAAACACCATATATTTT.

The chain links TRBV7-7 to TRBJ1-1; the match to TRBD1 covers 10 bases. CDR1 and CDR2 from the germline V gene are SSHAT and FNYEAQ (reference sequence). This CDR3 comprises 14 residues. With V trimmed by 1 base and J by 9 bases, 5 bases remained unmatched. The CDR3 bases are TGTGCCAGCAGCTTAGTGGGACAGGGGAGGAAAGCTTTCTTT. It yields the protein CASSLVGQGRKAFF. The whole variable domain, remainder taken from reference TRBV7-7 and TRBJ1-1, is GAGVSQSPRYKVTKRGQDVTLRCDPISSHATLYWYQQALGQGPEFLTYFNYEAQPDKSGLPSDRFSAERPEGSISTLTIQRTEQRDSAMYRCASSLVGQGRKAFFGQGTRLTVV.